This T cell receptor beta chain was found in a study of CD8 T cells in ankylosing spondylitis. About this clonotype itself: The antigen is unknown.

The CDR3 has 13 amino acids. Trimming left V 2 bases short and J 3 bases short, with 8 bases between. The V gene's germline CDR1 is MDHEN and CDR2 SYDVKM. TCRdb analysed the 5' RACE reads with MiXCR anew, one entry per CDR3 protein. The data show about 360,000 distinct CDR3 sequences, with roughly 20% seen just once and about 12% held by the top ten. General study findings and limits: Within ankylosing spondylitis blood, a TCR beta motif made up of roughly eight highly homologous variants appeared to be characteristic.

The specimen sequenced was blood, either unsorted or a sorted T cell fraction (not recorded which). The V gene is TRBV28, the J gene TRBJ2-7; no definite D call. The source of this sequence is a male donor with ankylosing spondylitis or in good health (not recorded which). CDR3 amino acids: CASSLIGNYEQYF. In DNA, the CDR3 is TGTGCCAGCAGTTTAATTGGCAACTACGAGCAGTACTTC.